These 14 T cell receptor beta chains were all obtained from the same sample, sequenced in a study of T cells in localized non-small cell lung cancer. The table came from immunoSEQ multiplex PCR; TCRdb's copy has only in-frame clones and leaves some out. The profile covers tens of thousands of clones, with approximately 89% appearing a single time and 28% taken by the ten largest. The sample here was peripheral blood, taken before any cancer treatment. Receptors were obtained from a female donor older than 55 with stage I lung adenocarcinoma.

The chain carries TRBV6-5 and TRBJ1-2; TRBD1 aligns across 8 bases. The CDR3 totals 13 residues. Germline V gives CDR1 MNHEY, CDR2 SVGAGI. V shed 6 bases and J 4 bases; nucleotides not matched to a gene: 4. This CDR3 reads CASSRDRFYGYTF. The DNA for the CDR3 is TGTGCCAGCAGCAGGGACAGGTTCTATGGCTACACCTTC.

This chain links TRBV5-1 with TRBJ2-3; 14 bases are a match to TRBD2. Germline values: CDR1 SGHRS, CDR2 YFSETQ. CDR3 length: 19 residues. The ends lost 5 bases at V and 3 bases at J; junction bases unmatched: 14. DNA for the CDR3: TGCGCCAGCAGTAGTAGATCGACTAGCGGGGGGGCTATTACAGATACGCAGTATTTT. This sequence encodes CASSSRSTSGGAITDTQYF.

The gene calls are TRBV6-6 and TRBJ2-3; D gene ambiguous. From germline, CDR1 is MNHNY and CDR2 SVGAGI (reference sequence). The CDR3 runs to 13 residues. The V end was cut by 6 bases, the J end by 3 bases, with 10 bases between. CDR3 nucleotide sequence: TGTGCCAGCAGCCCCAAGCCAACAGATACGCAGTATTTT. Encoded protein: CASSPKPTDTQYF.

CDR3 nucleotides: TGTGCCTGGAGTGAGGGCAATAGCAATCAGCCCCAGCATTTT. It specifies CAWSEGNSNQPQHF. This chain uses TRBV30 with TRBJ1-5, with D unresolved. Per germline, CDR1 GTSNPN and CDR2 SVGIG (reference sequence). The CDR3 has 14 residues. Between the trimmed V and J ends, which lost 1 base and 0 bases, there was a span of 7 bases. The complete variable domain, with remaining parts taken from reference TRBV30 and TRBJ1-5, reads SQTIHQWPATLVQPVGSPLSLECTVEGTSNPNLYWYRQAAGRGLQLLFYSVGIGQISSEVPQNLSASRPQDRQFILSSKKLLLSDSGFYLCAWSEGNSNQPQHFGDGTRLSIL.

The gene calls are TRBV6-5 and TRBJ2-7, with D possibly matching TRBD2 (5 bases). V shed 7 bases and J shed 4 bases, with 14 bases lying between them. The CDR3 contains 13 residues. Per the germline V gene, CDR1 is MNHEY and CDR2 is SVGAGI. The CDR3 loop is CASTRDLRYEQYF. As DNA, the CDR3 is TGTGCCAGCACCCGGGATCTTCGTTACGAGCAGTACTTC.

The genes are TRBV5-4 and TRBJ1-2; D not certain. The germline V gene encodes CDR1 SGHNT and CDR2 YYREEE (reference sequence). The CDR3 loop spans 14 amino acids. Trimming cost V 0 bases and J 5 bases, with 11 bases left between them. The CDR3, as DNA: TGTGCCAGCAGCTTGGAGGCAGCAAATTATGGCTACACCTTC. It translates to CASSLEAANYGYTF. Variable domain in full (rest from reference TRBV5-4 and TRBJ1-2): ETGVTQSPTHLIKTRGQQVTLRCSSQSGHNTVSWYQQALGQGPQFIFQYYREEENGRGNFPPRFSGLQFPNYSSELNVNALELDDSALYLCASSLEAANYGYTFGSGTRLTVV.

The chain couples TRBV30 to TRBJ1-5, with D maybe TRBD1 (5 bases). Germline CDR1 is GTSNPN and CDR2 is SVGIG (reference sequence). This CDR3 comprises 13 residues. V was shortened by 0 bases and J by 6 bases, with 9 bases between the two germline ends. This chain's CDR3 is CAWSVGAGQPQHF. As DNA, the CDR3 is TGTGCCTGGAGTGTAGGGGCTGGTCAGCCCCAGCATTTT.

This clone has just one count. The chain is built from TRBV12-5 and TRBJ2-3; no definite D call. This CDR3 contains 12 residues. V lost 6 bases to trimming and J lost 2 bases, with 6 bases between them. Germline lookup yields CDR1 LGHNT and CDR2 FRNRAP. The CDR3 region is CASGIDTDTQYF. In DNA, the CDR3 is TGTGCTAGTGGCATAGACACAGATACGCAGTATTTT. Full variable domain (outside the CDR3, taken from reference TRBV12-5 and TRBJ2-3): DARVTQTPRHKVTEMGQEVTMRCQPILGHNTVFWYRQTMMQGLELLAYFRNRAPLDDSGMPKDRFSAEMPDATLATLKIQPSEPRDSAVYFCASGIDTDTQYFGPGTRLTVL.

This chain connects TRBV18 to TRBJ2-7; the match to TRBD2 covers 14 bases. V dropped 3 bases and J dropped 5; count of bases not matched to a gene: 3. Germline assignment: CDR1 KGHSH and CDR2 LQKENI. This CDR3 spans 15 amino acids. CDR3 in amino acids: CASSPGTSGRNEQYF. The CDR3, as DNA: TGTGCCAGCTCACCCGGGACTAGCGGGAGAAACGAGCAGTACTTC.

The CDR3 loop is CASSYGWNTEAFF. CDR3 bases: TGTGCCAGCAGTTACGGGTGGAACACTGAAGCTTTCTTT. V gene TRBV6-5 combines with J gene TRBJ1-1; D remains ambiguous. The germline V gene has CDR1 MNHEY and CDR2 SVGAGI. The CDR3 is 13 amino acids. V shed 2 bases and J shed 1 base, with 5 bases lying between them.

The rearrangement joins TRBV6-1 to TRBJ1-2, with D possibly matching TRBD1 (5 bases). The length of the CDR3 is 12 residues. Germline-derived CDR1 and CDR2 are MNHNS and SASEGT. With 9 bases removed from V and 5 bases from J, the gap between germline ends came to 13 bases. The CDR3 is CASQTVSYGYTF. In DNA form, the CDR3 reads TGTGCCAGTCAGACAGTCTCATATGGCTACACCTTC.

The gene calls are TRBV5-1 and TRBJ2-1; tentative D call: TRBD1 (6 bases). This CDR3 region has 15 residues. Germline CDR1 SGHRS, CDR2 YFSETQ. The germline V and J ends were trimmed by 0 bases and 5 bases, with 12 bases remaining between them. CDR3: CASSLAVDRHNEQFF. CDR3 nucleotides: TGCGCCAGCAGCTTGGCCGTGGACAGACACAATGAGCAGTTCTTC.

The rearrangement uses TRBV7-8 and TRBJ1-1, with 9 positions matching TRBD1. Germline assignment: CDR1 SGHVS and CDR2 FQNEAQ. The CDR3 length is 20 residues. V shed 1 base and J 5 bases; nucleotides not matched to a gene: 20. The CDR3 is CASSLVAPFIPGQGRTEAFF. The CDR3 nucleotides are TGTGCCAGCAGCTTAGTGGCCCCATTTATCCCGGGACAGGGTCGGACTGAAGCTTTCTTT. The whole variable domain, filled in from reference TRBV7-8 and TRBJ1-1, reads GAGVSQSPRYKVAKRGQDVALRCDPISGHVSLFWYQQALGQGPEFLTYFQNEAQLDKSGLPSDRFFAERPEGSVSTLKIQRTQQEDSAVYLCASSLVAPFIPGQGRTEAFFGQGTRLTVV.

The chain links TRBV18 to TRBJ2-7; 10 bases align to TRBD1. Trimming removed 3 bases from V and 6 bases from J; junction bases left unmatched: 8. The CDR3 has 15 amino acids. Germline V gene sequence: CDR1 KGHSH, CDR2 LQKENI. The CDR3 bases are TGTGCCAGCTCACCGGGGACAGGGGTTTCTTCCGAGCAGTACTTC. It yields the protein CASSPGTGVSSEQYF.